The 24 T cell receptor beta chains given below trace back to one sample, sequenced in a study of T cell responses to AZD1222 COVID-19 vaccine. Only in-frame clones appear in the TCRdb table, and some are missing; sequencing was by immunoSEQ multiplex PCR. The sample yields 150,000 to 200,000 clones, about 87% seen once. The sequences come from peripheral blood, collected on day 0 of MenACWY control vaccination. These receptors were obtained from an adult in good health.

As concerns this clone: Its ends do not fully match the called genes, so a read error is possible. The chain combines TRBV5-1 with TRBJ1-2; TRBD1 agrees at 7 bases. This CDR3 is built from 13 residues. CDR1 is SGHRS, CDR2 YFSETQ, per germline. The CDR3 nucleotides read TGCGCCAGCAGATTGGGACAGAACCATGGCTACACCTTC. Amino acids: CASRLGQNHGYTF. Based on the CDR3 plus reference TRBV5-1 and TRBJ1-2, the full variable domain is KAGVTQTPRYLIKTRGQQVTLSCSPISGHRSVSWYQQTPGQGLQFLFEYFSETQRNKGNFPGRFSGRQFSNSRSEMNVSTLELGDSALYLCASRLGQNHGYTFGSGTRLTVV.

V and J are TRBV19 and TRBJ2-2, with D perhaps given as TRBD1 or TRBD2 (5 bases each). The length of the CDR3 is 14 residues. Trimming shortened V by 6 bases and J by 4 bases, and 12 bases separated the two germline ends. Germline CDR1 and CDR2: LNHDA and SQIVND (reference sequence). CDR3 sequence reads: CASSWGPVTGELFF. Written as DNA, the CDR3 is TGTGCCAGTAGCTGGGGACCGGTCACCGGGGAGCTGTTTTTT.

The V call is TRBV30, the J call TRBJ2-2, with TRBD1 matching over 9 bases. V gave up 6 bases and J gave up 8 bases; unmatched junction bases: 7. The CDR3 runs to 13 residues. The germline CDR1 and CDR2 sequences are GTSNPN and SVGIG (reference sequence). This CDR3 reads CACYRDRAGELFF. DNA for the CDR3: TGTGCCTGCTATCGGGACAGGGCAGGGGAGCTGTTTTTT.

This clone is a singleton in its sample. The chain couples TRBV19 to TRBJ2-1; tentative D call: TRBD2 (7 bases). Between the trimmed V and J ends, which lost 6 bases and 7 bases, there was a span of 13 bases. Germline loops: CDR1 LNHDA, CDR2 SQIVND (reference sequence). This CDR3 is 13 amino acids long. The CDR3 nucleotides read TGTGCCAGTAGGCCCAGGGGAGGGAATGAGCAGTTCTTC. Protein product: CASRPRGGNEQFF.

V gene TRBV6-5 combines with J gene TRBJ2-2; D remains unclear. CDR3 length: 13 amino acids. CDR1 is MNHEY and CDR2 is SVGAGI in the germline V gene. V lost 2 bases and J lost 0, with 1 base in between. The CDR3 bases are TGTGCCAGCAGTTACGCGAACACCGGGGAGCTGTTTTTT. This sequence encodes CASSYANTGELFF.

The chain employs TRBV6-2 or TRBV6-3 and TRBJ1-6; tentative D call: TRBD1 (6 bases). CDR1 and CDR2 (germline): MNHEY, SVGEGT. This CDR3 region has 13 residues. V shed 4 bases and J shed 7 bases, with 8 bases lying between them. CDR3 in amino acids: CASSWTENSPLHF. DNA for the CDR3: TGTGCCAGCAGTTGGACAGAGAATTCACCCCTCCACTTT.

The rearrangement links TRBV7-9 to TRBJ1-2, with D uncertain. This CDR3 spans 12 amino acids. V lost 1 base and J lost 8, with 8 bases in between. Per the germline V gene, CDR1 is SEHNR and CDR2 is FQNEAQ (reference sequence). The CDR3 sequence: CASSLGIQGYTF. CDR3 coding DNA: TGTGCCAGCAGCTTAGGGATTCAAGGCTACACCTTC.

The chain uses TRBV11-2 and TRBJ2-1; 7 bases are a match to TRBD2. This CDR3 spans 16 amino acids. J lost 3 bases, V lost 2 bases, and 7 bases had no gene match. Germline V gene lookup returns CDR1 SGHAT and CDR2 FQNNGV. The CDR3 loop reads CASSLPAGAGYNEQFF. DNA of the CDR3: TGTGCCAGCAGCTTACCTGCGGGAGCGGGCTACAATGAGCAGTTCTTC. Complete variable domain (other parts from reference TRBV11-2 and TRBJ2-1): EAGVAQSPRYKIIEKRQSVAFWCNPISGHATLYWYQQILGQGPKLLIQFQNNGVVDDSQLPKDRFSAERLKGVDSTLKIQPAKLEDSAVYLCASSLPAGAGYNEQFFGPGTRLTVL.

A word on this clone: Other DNA sequences in the sample encode the same CDR3. This chain connects TRBV6-2 or TRBV6-3 to TRBJ2-7; D uncertain. V lost 0 bases, J lost 5 bases, and 5 bases lay in between. Germline lookup yields CDR1 MNHEY and CDR2 SVGEGT. The CDR3 runs 12 residues. As DNA, the CDR3 is TGTGCCAGCAGTTACTCGGTTCACGAGCAGTACTTC. Its translation: CASSYSVHEQYF.

The rearrangement links TRBV6-2 or TRBV6-3 to TRBJ1-5; D not resolved. The CDR3 length is 12 residues. Trimming cost V 6 bases and J 4 bases, with 7 bases left between them. The germline gives CDR1 MNHEY, CDR2 SVGEGT. This CDR3 reads CASSPQNQPQHF. Here the CDR3 DNA reads TGTGCCAGCAGCCCCCAAAATCAGCCCCAGCATTTT.

V usage is TRBV28 and J usage is TRBJ1-5, with TRBD1 matching 10 bases. Germline loops: CDR1 MDHEN, CDR2 SYDVKM. The CDR3 is made up of 16 amino acids. Unmatched junction bases numbered 11, after V lost 5 bases and J lost 7 bases. CDR3 nucleotides: TGTGCCAGCAGTCCACCGGGACAGGGGCCCGGGCAGCCCCAGCATTTT. It is translated as CASSPPGQGPGQPQHF.

This rearrangement joins TRBV7-2 to TRBJ2-7; D might be TRBD1 (5 bases). V gave up 3 bases and J gave up 1 base, with 7 bases separating them. The CDR3 sequence is 13 residues long. Germline CDR1 and CDR2: SGHTA and FQGNSA. CDR3 protein: CASSFTGSYEQYF. In DNA, the CDR3 is TGTGCCAGCAGCTTTACAGGTTCCTACGAGCAGTACTTC.

This chain uses TRBV28 with TRBJ1-1; the D is unclear. Trimming cost V 11 bases and J 0 bases, with 19 bases left between them. Germline V CDR1 and CDR2: MDHEN, SYDVKM. The CDR3 is 15 amino acids. The CDR3 loop reads CAAATPEEMNTEAFF. CDR3 DNA sequence: TGTGCCGCAGCAACCCCCGAGGAAATGAACACTGAAGCTTTCTTT. The variable domain in full, completed from reference TRBV28 and TRBJ1-1, reads DVKVTQSSRYLVKRTGEKVFLECVQDMDHENMFWYRQDPGLGLRLIYFSYDVKMKEKGDIPEGYSVSREKKERFSLILESASTNQTSMYLCAAATPEEMNTEAFFGQGTRLTVV.

As concerns this clone: This same CDR3 is encoded by further DNA sequences in the sample. This chain joins TRBV4-1 and TRBJ1-1; D is unresolved. The CDR3 spans 13 residues. Trimming left V 0 bases short and J 7 bases short, with 9 bases between. Germline V gives CDR1 MGHRA, CDR2 YSYEKL. CDR3 coding DNA: TGCGCCAGCAGCCAAGATCTGGGCAGTGAAGCTTTCTTT. Protein product: CASSQDLGSEAFF.

V and J are TRBV5-1 and TRBJ2-2, with 8 bases matching TRBD1. J was trimmed by 7 bases and V by 1 base; bases with no gene match: 9. CDR3 length: 16 residues. From germline, CDR1 is SGHRS and CDR2 YFSETQ. CDR3 loop: CASSLSWTGLGGELFF. The DNA of the CDR3 is TGCGCCAGCAGCTTGTCATGGACAGGGTTAGGCGGGGAGCTGTTTTTT.

The chain links TRBV2 to TRBJ2-7, with TRBD1 matching over 9 bases. The junction had 5 bases not matched to a gene; V was cut back by 3 bases and J by 2 bases. Per germline, CDR1 SNHLY and CDR2 FYNNEI. There are 15 residues in the CDR3. The CDR3 reads CASSEGQGKTYEQYF. The CDR3 DNA follows: TGTGCCAGCAGTGAGGGACAGGGAAAGACCTACGAGCAGTACTTC.

The genes are TRBV5-5 and TRBJ2-2; the D gene is possibly TRBD2 (6 bases). Trimming cost V 2 bases and J 6 bases, with 8 bases left between them. The CDR3 consists of 13 residues. Germline V gives CDR1 SGHKS, CDR2 YYEKEE (reference sequence). The CDR3 nucleotides are TGTGCCAGCAGCTTCGGGGGTGCCGGGGAGCTGTTTTTT. Amino acids: CASSFGGAGELFF.

J is TRBJ1-2 and V is TRBV7-9, with TRBD1 matching 9 bases. The germline V gene encodes CDR1 SEHNR and CDR2 FQNEAQ (reference sequence). The CDR3 is 17 residues long. The J segment lost 4 bases and the V segment lost 0 bases, leaving 9 bases of the junction unmatched. CDR3 DNA: TGTGCCAGCAGCTTAGCGGGGACAGGGAAAAGAGTCTATGGCTACACCTTC. It translates to CASSLAGTGKRVYGYTF.

The genes are TRBV28 and TRBJ2-7, with 9 positions matching TRBD1. V gave up 6 bases and J gave up 3 bases; unmatched junction bases: 6. The CDR3 is 14 amino acids. Germline V gene data show CDR1 as MDHEN and CDR2 as SYDVKM. The DNA of the CDR3 is TGTGCCAGCAGACCGGACAGGGGCCACTACGAGCAGTACTTC. Encoded protein: CASRPDRGHYEQYF.

The CDR3 sequence is CASSLPASVSSYEQYF. The DNA for the CDR3 is TGTGCCAGCAGCTTACCGGCTAGCGTAAGCTCCTACGAGCAGTACTTC. V gene TRBV7-3 combines with J gene TRBJ2-7, with D possibly being TRBD2 (6 bases). V was shortened by 2 bases and J by 0 bases, with 14 bases between the two germline ends. Germline V gene data show CDR1 as SGHTA and CDR2 as FQGTGA. This CDR3 has 16 residues.

The V gene is TRBV7-2, the J gene TRBJ2-7, with D unresolved. Germline CDR1 is SGHTA and CDR2 is FQGNSA. The V gene lost 3 bases and the J gene lost 3 bases, with 9 bases spanning the gap. There are 13 residues in the CDR3. The CDR3 loop reads CASSFLVGYEQYF. The CDR3 DNA follows: TGTGCCAGCAGCTTCCTAGTGGGCTACGAGCAGTACTTC.

This chain connects TRBV7-9 to TRBJ1-2; the D is unclear. V dropped 3 bases and J dropped 2 bases, with 10 bases sitting between them. Germline V gene data show CDR1 as SEHNR and CDR2 as FQNEAQ (reference sequence). This CDR3 region has 14 residues. The CDR3 protein is CASSFDGQNYGYTF. CDR3 DNA sequence: TGTGCCAGCAGCTTCGACGGTCAGAACTATGGCTACACCTTC.

The gene calls are TRBV5-1 and TRBJ2-1; D possibly corresponds to TRBD2 (5 bases). Germline CDR1 is SGHRS and CDR2 is YFSETQ. The CDR3 has 15 residues. With 4 bases removed from V and 8 bases from J, the gap between germline ends came to 19 bases. CDR3 DNA sequence: TGCGCCAGCAGCGTGGGCGGGTCGGTCCTTGATGAGCAGTTCTTC. It encodes CASSVGGSVLDEQFF.

This chain connects TRBV14 to TRBJ1-6; the D gene is possibly TRBD1 (5 bases). V lost 1 base, J lost 7 bases, and 8 bases lay in between. The germline CDR1 and CDR2 sequences are SGHDN and FVKESK. The CDR3 has 14 residues. The CDR3 bases are TGTGCCAGCAGCCAAGTTCAGGGAAATTCACCCCTCCACTTT. Its translation: CASSQVQGNSPLHF.